This TCR beta chain emerged from a study of T cells in Graves' hyperthyroidism and ophthalmopathy. TCR beta CDR3 region amplification was performed from RNA transcripts. The HTBI primer set served for first-round RT-PCR of the TCR CDR3. TCRdb reanalysed the multiplex PCR reads using MiXCR and keeps one entry per CDR3 protein. Among about 640,000 distinct CDR3 sequences listed, under 25% were seen once. From germline, CDR1 is SGHRS and CDR2 YFSETQ. The CDR3 covers 14 residues. V lost 0 bases, J lost 2 bases, and 8 bases lay in between. The authors obtained PBMCs from more than 8 ml of fresh peripheral blood.

The source of this sequence is a man aged 25-45 years with Graves' ophthalmopathy. The sequenced material came from blood. The chain has TRBV5-1 and TRBJ2-5; D is uncertain. The CDR3 spells CASSLEHPQETQYF. CDR3 in DNA: TGCGCCAGCAGCTTGGAACACCCTCAAGAGACCCAGTACTTC.